One sample yielded the 6 T cell receptor beta chains listed below, sequenced in a study of persistence of HIV-infected CD4 T cells (dated by TCRdb to 2020 to 2022). Their antigen targets remain unknown. TCRbeta repertoires were sequenced from genomic DNA with the immunoSEQ hsTCRB assay version 4 in survey mode. TCRdb took this table from immuneACCESS and kept in-frame rearrangements with V and J called. Such tables lack part of the clones; where checked against another copy, unresolved V genes explain under half of the gap, and the rest is unexplained. The sample table lists 36,000 or so clones, 75% to 90% of them with a count of one. The biggest ten clones account for 0.9% to 1% of the sample. The label giving this sample's treatment or condition can be read as: suppressive antiretroviral therapy. A pool of overlapping HIV-1 Gag 15-mer peptides, at around 1 ug per peptide per mL, was used to stimulate the cells. Memory populations depleted of antigen-responding cells were obtained by sorting nonresponding CD40L-negative CD69-negative CD45RO-high memory CD4+ T cells.

Sequencing was performed on cultured CD4+ T cells from PBMCs, taken from a patient who received antiretroviral therapy. The meaning of the sample's cell subset or site label: CD40L-CD69- CD45RO-high memory CD4 T cells not responding to Gag peptides. The receptors were gathered from an adult with HIV. The donor label of this sample is uncertain.

The rearrangement uses TRBV6-5 and TRBJ2-7; tentative D call: TRBD2 (6 bases). CDR1 and CDR2 from the germline V gene are MNHEY and SVGAGI. The CDR3 runs 14 residues. With 8 bases removed from V and 2 bases from J, the gap between germline ends came to 16 bases. CDR3 in amino acids: CASAMAGRPYEQYF. The CDR3 DNA reads as TGTGCCAGCGCCATGGCGGGGAGACCCTACGAGCAGTACTTC.

This chain uses TRBV3-1 (or the pseudogene TRBV3-2) with TRBJ2-1; 12 nucleotides agree with TRBD2. V dropped 4 bases and J dropped 9; count of bases not matched to a gene: 10. Germline CDR1 is LGHDT and CDR2 is YNNKEL (reference sequence). The CDR3 totals 16 residues. In DNA form, the CDR3 reads TGTGCCAGCAGCCGCGGTGTCGCTAGCGGGGGGGCTGAGCAGTTCTTC. It translates to CASSRGVASGGAEQFF.

A few counts support this clone. The CDR3 spells CASSSSGQGPKQYV. The CDR3 DNA follows: TGTGCCAGCAGTTCCTCGGGACAGGGTCCGAAGCAGTACGTC. The chain recombines TRBV27 with TRBJ2-7; TRBD1 agrees at 9 bases. Germline V gives CDR1 MNHEY, CDR2 SMNVEV (reference sequence). The V and J ends lost 4 bases and 8 bases, in that order; junction bases with no gene match: 9. The CDR3 spans 14 residues.

This chain joins TRBV2 and TRBJ2-5; D uncertain. The V and J ends lost 6 bases and 2 bases respectively, with 16 bases between them. Per germline, CDR1 SNHLY and CDR2 FYNNEI. CDR3 length: 15 residues. This CDR3 reads CASRMSRNGQETQYF. The CDR3 DNA follows: TGTGCCAGCAGGATGAGCAGGAACGGGCAAGAGACCCAGTACTTC.

The chain is built from TRBV6-2 or TRBV6-3 and TRBJ1-5; unclear D gene. This CDR3 comprises 15 residues. V lost 2 bases to trimming and J lost 0 bases, with 8 bases between them. Germline loops: CDR1 MNHEY, CDR2 SVGEGT. CDR3 sequence (DNA): TGTGCCAGCAGTTACAGCGACGATAGCAATCAGCCCCAGCATTTT. This gives the protein CASSYSDDSNQPQHF.

The rearrangement links TRBV15 to TRBJ1-1; tentative D call: TRBD1 (5 bases). Germline CDR1 LNHNV, CDR2 YYDKDF (reference sequence). Trimming took off 8 bases at V and 0 bases at J, with 13 bases between the two ends. The CDR3 loop spans 14 amino acids. CDR3 amino acids: CATRLGHMNTEAFF. CDR3 DNA: TGTGCCACCCGCTTGGGGCACATGAACACTGAAGCTTTCTTT.